This T cell receptor (beta chain) was recorded in a study of siplizumab effects on memory and regulatory T cells. Regarding the study as a whole: Only a minor fraction of alloreactive clones mapped to unstimulated subsets.

Remarks on this clone: Its cognate antigen is unknown.

CDR1 and CDR2 from the germline V gene are MDHEN and SYDVKM. Trimming removed 8 bases from V and 0 bases from J, with 14 bases in between. This CDR3 is built from 15 residues. Generated by immunoSEQ multiplex PCR, the TCRdb table keeps only in-frame clones and is missing some. The sample has about 87,000 clones; more than 80% are singletons. The clonotype originates from a human donor in good health. The sample consisted of CD4+ T cells sorted from blood. The rearrangement uses TRBV28 and TRBJ1-3; D is uncertain. The CDR3 region is CASAGLLGSGNTIYF. DNA for the CDR3: TGTGCCAGCGCTGGTTTGCTAGGCTCTGGAAACACCATATATTTT.